A single sample is the source of the 2 T cell receptor beta chains below, sequenced in a study of siplizumab effects on memory and regulatory T cells. TCRdb keeps only in-frame clones here, not all; method: immunoSEQ multiplex PCR. The table includes tens of thousands of clones, 75% to 90% detected once. The sequenced material came from memory CD4+ T cells sorted from blood. These TCRs come from a human donor in good health.

This clone was counted many times. This chain connects TRBV30 to TRBJ1-1; no firm D call. The germline V gene encodes CDR1 GTSNPN and CDR2 SVGIG (reference sequence). The V gene lost 3 bases and the J gene lost 2 bases, with 7 bases spanning the gap. CDR3 length equals 12 residues. The CDR3 region has the DNA TGTGCCTGGAGCGCAGCAAACACTGAAGCTTTCTTT. This translates into CAWSAANTEAFF.

The chain has TRBV28 and TRBJ1-5, with a weak D call TRBD1 (5 bases). The germline V and J ends were trimmed by 3 bases and 5 bases, with 11 bases remaining between them. CDR1 MDHEN and CDR2 SYDVKM come from the germline V gene. CDR3 length: 14 amino acids. The CDR3 sequence is CASSFLRVDQPQHF. The CDR3 DNA is TGTGCCAGCAGTTTTCTCAGGGTGGATCAGCCCCAGCATTTT.